Given below is one TCR beta chain in context. The CDR3 length is 12 residues. Trimming took 7 bases from V and 6 from J; bases not matched to a gene: 6. CDR1 is SQVTM, CDR2 ANQGSEA, per germline. The data are from a study of technical replicates of blood from several donors. Measured with immunoSEQ multiplex PCR; TCRdb has only the in-frame clones, and not every one. The sample has around 12,000 clones, roughly 79% seen once. This rearrangement joins TRBV29-1 to TRBJ1-1, with 9 bases fitting TRBD1. This receptor was taken from a human donor in good health. The specimen sequenced was PBMCs. The CDR3 loop reads CSARDRESEAFF. CDR3 DNA sequence: TGCAGCGCCAGGGACAGGGAATCTGAAGCTTTCTTT.